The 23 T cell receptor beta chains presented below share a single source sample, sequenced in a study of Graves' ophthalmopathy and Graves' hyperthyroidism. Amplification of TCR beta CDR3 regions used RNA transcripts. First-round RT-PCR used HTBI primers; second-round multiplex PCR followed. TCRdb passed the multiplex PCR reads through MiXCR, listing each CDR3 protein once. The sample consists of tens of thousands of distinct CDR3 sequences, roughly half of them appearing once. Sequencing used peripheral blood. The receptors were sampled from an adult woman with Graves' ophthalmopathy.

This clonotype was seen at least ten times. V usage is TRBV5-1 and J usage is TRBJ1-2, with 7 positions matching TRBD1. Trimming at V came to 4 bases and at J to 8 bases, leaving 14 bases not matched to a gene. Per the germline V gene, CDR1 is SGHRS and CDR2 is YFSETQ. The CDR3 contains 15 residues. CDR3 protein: CASSQQGTTGYGYTF. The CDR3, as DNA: TGCGCCAGCAGCCAACAGGGGACAACAGGTTACGGCTACACCTTC. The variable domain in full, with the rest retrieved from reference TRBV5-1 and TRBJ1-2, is KAGVTQTPRYLIKTRGQQVTLSCSPISGHRSVSWYQQTPGQGLQFLFEYFSETQRNKGNFPGRFSGRQFSNSRSEMNVSTLELGDSALYLCASSQQGTTGYGYTFGSGTRLTVV.

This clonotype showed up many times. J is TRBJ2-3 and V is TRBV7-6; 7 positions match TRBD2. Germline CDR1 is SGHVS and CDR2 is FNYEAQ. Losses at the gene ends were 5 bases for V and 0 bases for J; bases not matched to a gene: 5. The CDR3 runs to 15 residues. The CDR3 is CASSDPSGSTDTQYF. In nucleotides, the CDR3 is TGTGCCAGCAGCGACCCTAGCGGTAGCACAGATACGCAGTATTTT.

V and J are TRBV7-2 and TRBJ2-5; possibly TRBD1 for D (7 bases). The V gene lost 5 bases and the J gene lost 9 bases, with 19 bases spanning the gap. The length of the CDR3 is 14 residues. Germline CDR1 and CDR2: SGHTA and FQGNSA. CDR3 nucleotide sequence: TGTGCCAGCAGCGCGGGACAGAGCAATCAGCCCCAGTACTTC. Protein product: CASSAGQSNQPQYF.

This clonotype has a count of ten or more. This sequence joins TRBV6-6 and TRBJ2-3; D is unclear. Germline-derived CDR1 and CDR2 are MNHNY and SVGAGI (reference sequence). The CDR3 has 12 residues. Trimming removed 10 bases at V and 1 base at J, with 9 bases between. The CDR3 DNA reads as TGTGCCACCCGTCCCCGCACAGATACGCAGTATTTT. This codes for CATRPRTDTQYF.

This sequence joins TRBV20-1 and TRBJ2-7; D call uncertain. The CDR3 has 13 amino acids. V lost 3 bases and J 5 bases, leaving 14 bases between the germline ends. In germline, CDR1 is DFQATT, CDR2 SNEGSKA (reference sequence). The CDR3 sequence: CSASRSSFHEQYF. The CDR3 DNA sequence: TGCAGTGCTAGTCGCAGTTCCTTCCACGAGCAGTACTTC.

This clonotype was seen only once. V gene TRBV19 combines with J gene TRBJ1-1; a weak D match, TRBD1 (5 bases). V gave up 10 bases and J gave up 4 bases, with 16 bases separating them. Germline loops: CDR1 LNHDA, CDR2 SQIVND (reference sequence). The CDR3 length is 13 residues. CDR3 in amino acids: CATRGAGFTEAFF. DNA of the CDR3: TGTGCCACCAGAGGAGCAGGGTTCACTGAAGCTTTCTTT.

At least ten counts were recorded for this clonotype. The CDR3 spells CASGEGPIAYGYTF. In DNA form, the CDR3 reads TGTGCCAGCGGGGAGGGTCCCATAGCCTATGGCTACACCTTC. This chain uses TRBV28 with TRBJ1-2; no definite D call. Per germline, CDR1 MDHEN and CDR2 SYDVKM. The ends were cut back, 8 bases at V and 4 bases at J, with 17 bases in the middle. This CDR3 is 14 amino acids long.

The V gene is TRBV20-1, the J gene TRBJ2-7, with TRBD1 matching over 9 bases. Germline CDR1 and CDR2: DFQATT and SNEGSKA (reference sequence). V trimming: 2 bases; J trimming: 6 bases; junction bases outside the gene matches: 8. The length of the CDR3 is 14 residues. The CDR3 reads CSARLQGANGEQYF. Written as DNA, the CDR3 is TGCAGTGCTAGACTACAGGGGGCGAACGGCGAGCAGTACTTC.

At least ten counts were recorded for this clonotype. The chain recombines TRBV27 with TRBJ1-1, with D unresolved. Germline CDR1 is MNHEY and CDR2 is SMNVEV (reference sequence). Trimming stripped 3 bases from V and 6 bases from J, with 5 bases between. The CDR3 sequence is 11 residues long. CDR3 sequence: CASSLGPEAFF. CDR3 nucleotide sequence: TGTGCCAGCAGTTTGGGCCCTGAAGCTTTCTTT.

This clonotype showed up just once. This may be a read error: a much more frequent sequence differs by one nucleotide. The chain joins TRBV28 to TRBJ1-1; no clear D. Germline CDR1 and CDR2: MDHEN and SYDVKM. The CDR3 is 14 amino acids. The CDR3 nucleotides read TGTGCCAGCAGTTTAGGAAGTCTGAACACTGAAACTTTCTTT. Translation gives CASSLGSLNTETFF.

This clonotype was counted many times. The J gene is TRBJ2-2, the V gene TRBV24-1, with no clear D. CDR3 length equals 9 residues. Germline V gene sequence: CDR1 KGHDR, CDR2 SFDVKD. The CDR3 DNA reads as TGTGCGAACACCGGGGAGCTGTTTTTT. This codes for CANTGELFF.

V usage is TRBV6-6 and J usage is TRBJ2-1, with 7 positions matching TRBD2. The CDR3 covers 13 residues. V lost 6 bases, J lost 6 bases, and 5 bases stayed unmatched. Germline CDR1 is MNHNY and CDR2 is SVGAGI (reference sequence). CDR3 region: CASRVRTSNEQFF. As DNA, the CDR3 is TGTGCCAGCAGGGTTAGGACTAGCAATGAGCAGTTCTTC.

The CDR3 coding sequence is TGCGCCAGCACCGGGACATCTCAAGAGACCCAGTACTTC. This translates into CASTGTSQETQYF. V gene TRBV5-1 combines with J gene TRBJ2-5, with D perhaps matching TRBD1 (6 bases). Germline assignment: CDR1 SGHRS and CDR2 YFSETQ. V lost 6 bases to trimming and J lost 2 bases, with 11 bases between them. The CDR3 runs to 13 residues.

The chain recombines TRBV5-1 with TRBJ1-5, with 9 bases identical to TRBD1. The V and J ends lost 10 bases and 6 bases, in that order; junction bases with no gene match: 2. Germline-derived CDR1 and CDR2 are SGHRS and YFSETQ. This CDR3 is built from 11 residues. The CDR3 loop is CAGTGSQPQHF. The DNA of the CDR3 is TGCGCCGGGACAGGGAGTCAGCCCCAGCATTTT.

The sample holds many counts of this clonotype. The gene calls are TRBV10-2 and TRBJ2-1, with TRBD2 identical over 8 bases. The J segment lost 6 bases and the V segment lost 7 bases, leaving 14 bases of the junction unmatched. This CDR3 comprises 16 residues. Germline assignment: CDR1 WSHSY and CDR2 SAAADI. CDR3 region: CASMGLAGIAGNEQFF. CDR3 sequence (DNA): TGCGCCAGCATGGGGCTAGCGGGTATTGCAGGCAATGAGCAGTTCTTC.

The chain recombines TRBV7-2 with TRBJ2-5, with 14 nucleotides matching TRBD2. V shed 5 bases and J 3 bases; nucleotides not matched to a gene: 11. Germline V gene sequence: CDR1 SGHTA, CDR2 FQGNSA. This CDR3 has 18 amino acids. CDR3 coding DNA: TGTGCCAGCAGCCTGGGACTAGCGGGAGATCTGGGCGAAGAGACCCAGTACTTC. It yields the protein CASSLGLAGDLGEETQYF.

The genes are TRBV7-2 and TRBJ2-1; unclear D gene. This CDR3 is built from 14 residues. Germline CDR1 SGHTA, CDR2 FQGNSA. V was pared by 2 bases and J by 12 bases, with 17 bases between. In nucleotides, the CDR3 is TGTGCCAGCAGCTTACCTGGGGTTACAGATACGCAGTTCTTC. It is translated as CASSLPGVTDTQFF.

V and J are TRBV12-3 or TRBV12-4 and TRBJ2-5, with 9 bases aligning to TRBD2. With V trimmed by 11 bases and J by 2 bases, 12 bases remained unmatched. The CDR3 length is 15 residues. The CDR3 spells CAGCFETSGQETQYF. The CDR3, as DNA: TGTGCCGGTTGTTTTGAGACTAGCGGTCAAGAGACCCAGTACTTC.

Here the CDR3 reads CSAREMAGGYTF. CDR3 coding DNA: TGCAGTGCTAGAGAAATGGCAGGGGGCTACACCTTC. The chain combines TRBV20-1 with TRBJ1-2; TRBD1 is a possible D gene (5 bases). The germline V and J ends were trimmed by 0 bases and 8 bases, with 10 bases remaining between them. The germline V gene has CDR1 DFQATT and CDR2 SNEGSKA (reference sequence). The CDR3 consists of 12 residues.

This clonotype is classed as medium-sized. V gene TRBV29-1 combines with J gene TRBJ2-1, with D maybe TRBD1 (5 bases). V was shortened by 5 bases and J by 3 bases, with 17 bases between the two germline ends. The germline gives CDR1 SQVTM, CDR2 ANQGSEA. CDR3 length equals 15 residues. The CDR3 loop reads CSVKVGQGGYNEQFF. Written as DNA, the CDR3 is TGCAGCGTTAAGGTAGGGCAGGGCGGCTACAATGAGCAGTTCTTC.

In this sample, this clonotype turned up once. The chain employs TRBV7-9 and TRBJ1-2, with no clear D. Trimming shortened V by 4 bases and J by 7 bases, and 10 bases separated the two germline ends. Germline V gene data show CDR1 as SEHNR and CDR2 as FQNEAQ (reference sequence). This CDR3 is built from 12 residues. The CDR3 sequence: CASSSGGLGYTF. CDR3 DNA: TGTGCCAGCAGCTCGGGAGGGCTTGGCTACACCTTC.

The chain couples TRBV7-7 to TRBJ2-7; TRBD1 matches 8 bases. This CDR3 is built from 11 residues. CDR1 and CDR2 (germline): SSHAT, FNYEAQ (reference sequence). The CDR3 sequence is CAARDRLPTYF. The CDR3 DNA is TGTGCTGCGCGGGACAGGCTTCCAACTTACTTC.

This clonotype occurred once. CDR3 DNA: TGTGCCAGTGCGCCGAGGGGCGGTAGCACAGATACGCAGTATTTT. This encodes CASAPRGGSTDTQYF. The V call is TRBV19, the J call TRBJ2-3; D possibly uses TRBD1 or TRBD2 (5 bases each). The V gene's germline CDR1 is LNHDA and CDR2 SQIVND (reference sequence). This CDR3 has 15 residues. V shed 8 bases and J shed 0 bases, with 15 bases lying between them.